The next 20 T cell receptor beta chains were all read from a single sample in a study of blood T cells in healthy people across ages. With a J-beta primer mix and a sample-barcoded 5' primer, a second PCR ran about 7 to 11 cycles. Each CDR3 protein gets one entry after TCRdb re-called the 5' RACE reads with MiXCR. Of roughly 860,000 distinct CDR3 sequences in the sample, about 62% are singletons; the top ten hold around a quarter. The sequenced sample consisted of blood. These receptors were collected from a man aged 30-40 years in good health.

J is TRBJ2-7 and V is TRBV5-1; 8 bases agree with TRBD1. This CDR3 contains 15 residues. Germline loops: CDR1 SGHRS, CDR2 YFSETQ. V trimming: 4 bases; J trimming: 0 bases; junction bases outside the gene matches: 6. The DNA for the CDR3 is TGCGCCAGCAGCCCGGACAGGGTGATCTCCTACGAGCAGTACTTC. It yields the protein CASSPDRVISYEQYF.

The V gene is TRBV7-2, the J gene TRBJ2-3, with a possible D match to TRBD2 (5 bases). V lost 5 bases and J lost 5, with 14 bases in between. The CDR3 extends over 14 amino acids. Germline V gives CDR1 SGHTA, CDR2 FQGNSA. The CDR3 DNA follows: TGTGCCAGCAGCCCAGCGGTGCGGCAAGATACGCAGTATTTT. Translating gives CASSPAVRQDTQYF.

This clonotype was counted at least ten times. The chain uses TRBV6-5 and TRBJ2-1, with a tentative D call TRBD2 (6 bases). Per the germline V gene, CDR1 is MNHEY and CDR2 is SVGAGI. Trimming cost V 0 bases and J 6 bases, with 9 bases left between them. This CDR3 contains 14 residues. The CDR3 is CASSYSTSINEQFF. For the CDR3, the DNA is TGTGCCAGCAGTTACTCAACTAGCATCAATGAGCAGTTCTTC.

The V gene is TRBV10-3, the J gene TRBJ2-1, with 7 bases identical to TRBD1. CDR1 is ENHRY, CDR2 SYGVKD, per germline. The CDR3 is 16 amino acids. The V and J ends lost 10 bases and 0 bases, in that order; junction bases with no gene match: 12. In nucleotides, the CDR3 is TGTGCCACCGACAGGGAGACCCTAAGCTCCTACAATGAGCAGTTCTTC. Protein sequence: CATDRETLSSYNEQFF.

This clonotype was counted a few times. This chain links TRBV3-1 with TRBJ2-3; 7 bases map to TRBD2. Germline lookup yields CDR1 LGHDT and CDR2 YNNKEL (reference sequence). Unmatched junction bases numbered 6, after V lost 4 bases and J lost 2 bases. The length of the CDR3 is 15 residues. The CDR3 nucleotides read TGTGCCAGCAGCCCCGGACTAGGCACCACAGATACGCAGTATTTT. It is translated as CASSPGLGTTDTQYF.

The V call is TRBV29-1, the J call TRBJ2-7; 9 bases are a match to TRBD1. Germline CDR1 SQVTM, CDR2 ANQGSEA. V lost 6 bases and J lost 4; bases outside the gene matches: 10. This CDR3 spans 14 amino acids. The chain's CDR3 is CSVEHGTGRYEQYF. The CDR3 nucleotides are TGCAGCGTCGAACACGGGACAGGGCGGTACGAGCAGTACTTC.

V is TRBV5-1 and J is TRBJ2-5; 8 positions match TRBD2. Unmatched junction bases numbered 12, after V lost 0 bases and J lost 11 bases. The CDR3 consists of 15 residues. Germline V CDR1 and CDR2: SGHRS, YFSETQ. In nucleotides, the CDR3 is TGCGCCAGCAGCTTGGGTACGTTCGGGGGGGAAGAGCAGTACTTC. Translating gives CASSLGTFGGEEQYF. The full variable domain, rest sourced from reference TRBV5-1 and TRBJ2-5, is KAGVTQTPRYLIKTRGQQVTLSCSPISGHRSVSWYQQTPGQGLQFLFEYFSETQRNKGNFPGRFSGRQFSNSRSEMNVSTLELGDSALYLCASSLGTFGGEEQYFGPGTRLLVL.

The V gene is TRBV4-3, the J gene TRBJ1-1; D may be TRBD1 (6 bases). The V end was cut by 0 bases, the J end by 5 bases, with 16 bases between. From germline, CDR1 is LGHNA and CDR2 YSLEER. The CDR3 extends over 16 amino acids. CDR3 loop: CASSQEVQGSRTEAFF. The CDR3, as DNA: TGCGCCAGCAGCCAAGAGGTCCAGGGGTCGAGGACTGAAGCTTTCTTT.

The CDR3, as DNA: TGTGCCAGCCGGGCAGCGGGTCGAAACTATGGCTACACCTTC. Its protein product is CASRAAGRNYGYTF. The J gene is TRBJ1-2, the V gene TRBV5-6; D gene ambiguous. This CDR3 is 14 amino acids long. V was shortened by 7 bases and J by 2 bases, with 15 bases between the two germline ends. Germline CDR1 SGHDT, CDR2 YYEEEE.

This clonotype was found a few times. This chain links TRBV4-3 with TRBJ2-1; 8 bases are a match to TRBD1. The CDR3 is made up of 14 amino acids. CDR1 is LGHNA, CDR2 YSLEER, per germline. J was trimmed by 9 bases and V by 4 bases; bases with no gene match: 8. In nucleotides, the CDR3 is TGCGCCAGCAGCCGGACAGGGACCCTCGGTGAGCAGTTCTTC. The encoded protein is CASSRTGTLGEQFF.

About this clonotype itself: The junction shows a germline mismatch at one end, possibly a read error. The rearrangement uses TRBV11-1 and TRBJ2-5; maybe TRBD2 (5 bases). From germline, CDR1 is SGHAT and CDR2 FQDESV (reference sequence). The CDR3 is 13 residues long. The CDR3 protein is CTSSFGEQETQYF. In nucleotides, the CDR3 is TGTACCAGCAGCTTCGGGGAGCAAGAGACCCAGTACTTC.

The chain links TRBV6-4 to TRBJ2-6; 11 positions agree with TRBD1. In germline, CDR1 is MRHNA, CDR2 SNTAGT. The CDR3 consists of 17 residues. The junction had 16 bases not matched to a gene; V was cut back by 6 bases and J by 12 bases. Written as DNA, the CDR3 is TGTGCCAGCAGCCCCGGGACAGGGGGATTGAGGTCCTCCGTCCTGACTTTC. Residues: CASSPGTGGLRSSVLTF.

V usage is TRBV20-1 and J usage is TRBJ2-4, with TRBD2 matching over 14 bases. The DNA end favors TRBJ2-5, so the J call may be wrong. Looked up from germline, CDR1 is DFQATT and CDR2 is SNEGSKA (reference sequence). The CDR3 has 18 amino acids. CDR3 coding DNA: TGCAGTGCTAGAGAATCAGGACTAGCGGGGGGCGCACAAGAGACCCAGTACTTC. Translation: CSARESGLAGGAQETQYF.

The chain joins TRBV5-5 to TRBJ2-3; TRBD1 might be the D (6 bases). Germline CDR1 reads SGHKS; CDR2 reads YYEKEE (reference sequence). The CDR3 contains 14 residues. V was cut by 1 base and J by 4 bases, with 10 bases left in between. CDR3 protein: CASSLFEGADTQYF. As DNA, the CDR3 is TGTGCCAGCAGCTTGTTCGAGGGGGCAGATACGCAGTATTTT.

This clonotype has just one count. This sequence joins TRBV20-1 and TRBJ1-1, with D possibly TRBD1 on 5 matching bases. CDR1 is DFQATT, CDR2 SNEGSKA, per germline (reference sequence). CDR3 length: 12 amino acids. Trimming removed 5 bases at V and 1 base at J, with 8 bases between. The CDR3 is CSAPDRNTEAFF. As DNA, the CDR3 is TGCAGTGCTCCCGACAGGAACACTGAAGCTTTCTTT.

Only a few counts were recorded for this clonotype. V usage is TRBV6-5 and J usage is TRBJ2-1; D unclear. V was clipped by 3 bases and J by 4 bases, with 7 bases between them. The CDR3 loop spans 13 amino acids. The germline gives CDR1 MNHEY, CDR2 SVGAGI. CDR3 in amino acids: CASSYDKYNEQFF. The CDR3 nucleotides read TGTGCCAGCAGTTATGACAAATACAATGAGCAGTTCTTC.

The chain is built from TRBV20-1 and TRBJ1-2; D gene ambiguous. The germline V and J ends were trimmed by 3 bases and 0 bases, with 17 bases remaining between them. Germline V CDR1 and CDR2: DFQATT, SNEGSKA (reference sequence). The CDR3 is 16 amino acids. This chain's CDR3 is CSASPSLGPTNYGYTF. As DNA, the CDR3 is TGCAGTGCTAGTCCGTCTCTTGGACCTACTAACTATGGCTACACCTTC.

The chain uses TRBV20-1 and TRBJ2-5; 8 bases agree with TRBD2. With V trimmed by 6 bases and J by 5 bases, 11 bases remained unmatched. This CDR3 contains 14 residues. In germline, CDR1 is DFQATT, CDR2 SNEGSKA (reference sequence). The CDR3 DNA reads TGCAGTGCCATGACCCGGCGGGGGGCGGAGACCCAGTACTTC. As protein: CSAMTRRGAETQYF.

The CDR3 nucleotides are TGCAGTGCCGAATGGTCCTATGGCTACACCTTC. Its translation is CSAEWSYGYTF. The V and J genes are TRBV20-1 and TRBJ1-2, with D unresolved. CDR1 is DFQATT, CDR2 SNEGSKA, per germline (reference sequence). CDR3 length: 11 amino acids. V was clipped by 6 bases and J by 4 bases, with 9 bases between them.

This clonotype came up a few times. The chain joins TRBV28 to TRBJ2-5; D is ambiguous. In germline, CDR1 is MDHEN, CDR2 SYDVKM. V lost 6 bases to trimming and J lost 5 bases, with 4 bases between them. The CDR3 loop spans 10 amino acids. In DNA form, the CDR3 reads TGTGCCAGCAGACGGGAGACCCAGTACTTC. The encoded protein is CASRRETQYF.